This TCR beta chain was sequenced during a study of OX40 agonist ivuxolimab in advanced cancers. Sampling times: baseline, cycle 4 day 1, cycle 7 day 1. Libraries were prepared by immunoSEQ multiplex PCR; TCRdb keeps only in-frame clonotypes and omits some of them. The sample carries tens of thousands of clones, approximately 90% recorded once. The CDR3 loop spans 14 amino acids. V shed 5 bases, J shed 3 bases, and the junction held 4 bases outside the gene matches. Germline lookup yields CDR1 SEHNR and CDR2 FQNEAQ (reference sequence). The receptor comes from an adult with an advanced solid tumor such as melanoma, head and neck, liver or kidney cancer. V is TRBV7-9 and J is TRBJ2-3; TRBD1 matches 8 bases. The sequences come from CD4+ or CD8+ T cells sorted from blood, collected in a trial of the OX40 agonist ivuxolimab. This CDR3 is CASSLGQGTDTQYF. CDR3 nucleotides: TGTGCCAGCAGCCTTGGACAGGGAACAGATACGCAGTATTTT. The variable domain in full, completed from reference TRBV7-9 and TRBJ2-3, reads DTGVSQNPRHKITKRGQNVTFRCDPISEHNRLYWYRQTLGQGPEFLTYFQNEAQLEKSRLLSDRFSAERPKGSFSTLEIQRTEQGDSAMYLCASSLGQGTDTQYFGPGTRLTVL.